One sample yielded the 10 T cell receptor beta chains listed below, sequenced in a study of shared clonotypes between healthy human individuals (dated by TCRdb to the early 2020s). Library creation used the immunoSEQ multiplex PCR assay. The clones in this table, taken by TCRdb from immuneACCESS, are in-frame only. Not every clone is retained; where verified, under half of the shortfall comes from an unresolved V gene, and the cause of the rest is unknown. The sample table lists roughly 1,000,000 clones, 70% to 80% of them with a count of one. The top ten clones comprise 0.5% to 0.65% of the sample. Sequenced material: memory CD4+ T cells from PBMCs. The cell subset or site label of this sample denotes: CD45RA-negative fraction. These TCRs come from a man between 18 and 29 years old in good health. Some clones in this sample may be carry-over from other donors' samples.

This rearrangement joins TRBV9 to TRBJ2-7, with 7 bases identical to TRBD2. The CDR3 covers 14 residues. Germline V gives CDR1 SGDLS, CDR2 YYNGEE. The ends lost 4 bases at V and 3 bases at J; junction bases unmatched: 7. The CDR3 loop reads CASSSGLDHYEQYF. The CDR3 bases are TGTGCCAGCAGCTCCGGACTAGACCACTACGAGCAGTACTTC.

The chain uses TRBV5-1 and TRBJ2-3; 12 bases map to TRBD2. This CDR3 contains 16 residues. The germline V gene has CDR1 SGHRS and CDR2 YFSETQ. Losses at the gene ends were 3 bases for V and 4 bases for J; bases not matched to a gene: 6. CDR3 bases: TGCGCCAGCAGCTCGACTAGCGGGAGTGAGGCAGATACGCAGTATTTT. As protein: CASSSTSGSEADTQYF.

This clone has a single count. The chain has TRBV5-8 and TRBJ2-1, with D unresolved. V was cut by 7 bases and J by 0 bases, with 8 bases left in between. The CDR3 extends over 13 amino acids. The V gene's germline CDR1 is SGHTS and CDR2 YDEGEE. The CDR3 DNA reads as TGTGCCAGCGGGGTTTCCTCCTACAATGAGCAGTTCTTC. This encodes CASGVSSYNEQFF.

The chain has TRBV18 and TRBJ2-2; 9 bases map to TRBD2. The V gene end was trimmed by 3 bases and the J gene end by 3 bases; junction bases not matched to a gene: 5. Per germline, CDR1 KGHSH and CDR2 LQKENI. The CDR3 loop spans 16 amino acids. Here the CDR3 reads CASSPIIAGDTGELFF. As DNA, the CDR3 is TGTGCCAGCTCACCGATTATAGCGGGAGACACCGGGGAGCTGTTTTTT.

This clone turned up a few times. The V gene is TRBV2, the J gene TRBJ2-7, with TRBD1 matching 9 bases. Trimming took 1 base from V and 2 from J; bases not matched to a gene: 3. Looked up from germline, CDR1 is SNHLY and CDR2 is FYNNEI. The CDR3 is made up of 15 amino acids. This chain's CDR3 is CASSEVGDRAYEQYF. The CDR3 DNA reads TGTGCCAGCAGTGAAGTAGGGGACAGGGCCTACGAGCAGTACTTC.

J is TRBJ2-5 and V is TRBV30, with D unclear. Judging by the DNA end, TRBJ2-7 fits better; the J call may be wrong. Germline V CDR1 and CDR2: GTSNPN, SVGIG (reference sequence). There are 12 residues in the CDR3. CDR3 in amino acids: CAWSVTPYEQYF. CDR3 coding DNA: TGTGCCTGGAGTGTTACACCCTACGAGCAGTACTTC.

This chain links TRBV19 with TRBJ2-5; TRBD2 aligns across 13 bases. Germline V gives CDR1 LNHDA, CDR2 SQIVND (reference sequence). The CDR3 totals 17 residues. Trimming removed 2 bases from V and 4 bases from J; junction bases left unmatched: 7. CDR3 residues: CASSISLLAGGPETQYF. DNA for the CDR3: TGTGCCAGTAGTATAAGTTTACTAGCGGGAGGGCCAGAGACCCAGTACTTC.

This clone showed up just once. The chain uses TRBV13 and TRBJ2-5, with 9 positions matching TRBD2. This CDR3 has 16 amino acids. The germline V gene encodes CDR1 PRHDT and CDR2 FYEKMQ (reference sequence). Trimming removed 2 bases from V and 5 bases from J; junction bases left unmatched: 9. CDR3 DNA sequence: TGTGCCAGCAGCTTACGGGTAGCGGGAGTATATGAGACCCAGTACTTC. It specifies CASSLRVAGVYETQYF.

V and J are TRBV7-6 and TRBJ2-1, with 7 bases aligning to TRBD2. Germline lookup yields CDR1 SGHVS and CDR2 FNYEAQ. With 1 base clipped from V and 7 bases from J, the junction kept 10 bases outside the gene matches. This CDR3 is built from 16 residues. The CDR3 coding sequence is TGTGCCAGCAGCTTAGTAGAAGGACTAGGAAGAAATGAGCAGTTCTTC. It encodes CASSLVEGLGRNEQFF.

This clone was observed a few times. At one of its ends the junction is not consistent with the germline gene, which may arise from a read error. The rearrangement uses TRBV19 and TRBJ2-7; 7 positions match TRBD1. The CDR3 has 15 amino acids. Germline V gene sequence: CDR1 LNHDA, CDR2 SQIVND (reference sequence). CDR3 in DNA: TGTGCCAGTAGTATAGATGGACAGGAGAACTACGGGCAGTACTTC. This gives the protein CASSIDGQENYGQYF.